In its sample, the clone carrying this T cell receptor beta chain is medium-sized. The antigen is undetermined. No cell sorting was done before RNA was extracted from the tissue. TCRbeta libraries were built with three rounds of nested PCR, modified from ARM-PCR. TCRdb fed the multiplex PCR reads into MiXCR, producing one record per CDR3 protein. This table holds approximately 120,000 distinct CDR3 sequences, 75% found once. The entry originates in a study of tumor and adjacent non-tumor tissue in lung cancer. Whole-study findings and limits: Tumor TCR diversity, when higher, was linked to shorter survival.

Germline lookup yields CDR1 LGHNA and CDR2 YSLEER. CDR3 length: 18 residues. After removal of 0 bases from V and 4 bases from J, the junction contained 10 bases not matched to a gene. The chain combines TRBV4-3 with TRBJ2-3; 10 nucleotides match TRBD2. The sequence derives from a woman aged 60-75 years with non-small cell lung cancer. Sequenced: lung tumor tissue. The CDR3 here is CASSQEDSAGGPSDTQYF. In nucleotides, the CDR3 is TGCGCCAGCAGCCAAGAGGACTCAGCGGGAGGGCCTTCAGATACGCAGTATTTT.